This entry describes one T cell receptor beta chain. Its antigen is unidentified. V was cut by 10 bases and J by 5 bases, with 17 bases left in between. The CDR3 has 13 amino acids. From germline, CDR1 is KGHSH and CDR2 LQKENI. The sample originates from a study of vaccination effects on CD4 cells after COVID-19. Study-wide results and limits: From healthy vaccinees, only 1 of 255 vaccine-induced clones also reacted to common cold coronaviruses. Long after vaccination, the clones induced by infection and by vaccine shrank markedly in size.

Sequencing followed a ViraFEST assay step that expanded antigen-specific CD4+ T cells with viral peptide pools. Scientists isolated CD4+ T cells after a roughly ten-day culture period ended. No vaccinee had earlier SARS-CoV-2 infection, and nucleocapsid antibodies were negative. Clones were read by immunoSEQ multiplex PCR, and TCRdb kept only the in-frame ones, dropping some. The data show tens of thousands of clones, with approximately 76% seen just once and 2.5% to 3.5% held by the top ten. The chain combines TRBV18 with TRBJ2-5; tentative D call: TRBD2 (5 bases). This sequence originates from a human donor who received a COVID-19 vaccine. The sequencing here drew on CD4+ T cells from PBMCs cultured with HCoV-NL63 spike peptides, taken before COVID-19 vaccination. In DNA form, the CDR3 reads TGTGCCACCGACCCGGGGAACGGGGAGACCCAGTACTTC. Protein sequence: CATDPGNGETQYF.